This record covers a single T cell receptor (beta chain). Its antigen is unidentified. This specimen comes from a study of a mutant IDH1 vaccine in newly diagnosed glioma. Germline V gives CDR1 LNHNV, CDR2 YYDKDF (reference sequence). The CDR3 is made up of 18 amino acids. With V trimmed by 4 bases and J by 5 bases, 19 bases remained unmatched. Specified time point: week 47, end of study. The study gave 300 ug of mutant IDH1 20-mer peptide per vaccine dose, with topical imiquimod. Here immunoSEQ multiplex PCR was the method, and the copy in TCRdb shows in-frame clones only, minus some. The repertoire holds about 52,000 clones, with 76% as singletons.

This clonotype was sampled from a woman in her 40s with glioma. Some clones in this sample may be carry-over from other donors' samples. The specimen comprised PBMCs, sampled from a glioma patient whose treatment included an IDH1 peptide vaccine. The chain combines TRBV15 with TRBJ1-2, with 7 bases lining up with TRBD1. In nucleotides, the CDR3 is TGTGCCACCAGCAATTCCCGACAGGGCTTCGCGGACAGATATGGCTACACCTTC. Its protein is CATSNSRQGFADRYGYTF.